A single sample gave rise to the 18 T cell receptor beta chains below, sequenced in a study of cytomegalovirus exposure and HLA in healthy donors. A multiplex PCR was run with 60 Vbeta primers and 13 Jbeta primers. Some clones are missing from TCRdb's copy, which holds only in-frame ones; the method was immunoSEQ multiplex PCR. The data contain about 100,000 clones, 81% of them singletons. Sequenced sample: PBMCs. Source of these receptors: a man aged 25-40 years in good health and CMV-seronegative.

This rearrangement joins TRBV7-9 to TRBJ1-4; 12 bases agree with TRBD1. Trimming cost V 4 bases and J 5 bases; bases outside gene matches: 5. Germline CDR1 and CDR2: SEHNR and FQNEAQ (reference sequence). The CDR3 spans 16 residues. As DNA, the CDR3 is TGTGCCAGCAGCTCAGGGACAGGGGGCCAAAATGAAAAACTGTTTTTT. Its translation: CASSSGTGGQNEKLFF.

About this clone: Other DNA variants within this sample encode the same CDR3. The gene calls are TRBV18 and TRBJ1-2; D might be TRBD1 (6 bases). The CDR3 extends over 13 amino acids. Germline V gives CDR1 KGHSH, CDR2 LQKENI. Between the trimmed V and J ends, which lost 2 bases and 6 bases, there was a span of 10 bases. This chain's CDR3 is CASSPGAGDGYTF. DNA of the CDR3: TGTGCCAGCTCACCAGGGGCAGGGGATGGCTACACCTTC.

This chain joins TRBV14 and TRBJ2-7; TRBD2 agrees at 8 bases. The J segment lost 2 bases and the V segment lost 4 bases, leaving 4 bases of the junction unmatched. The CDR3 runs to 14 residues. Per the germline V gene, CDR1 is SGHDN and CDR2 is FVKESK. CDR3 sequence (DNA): TGTGCCAGCAGCCGTGGCGGGGGGCCCTACGAGCAGTACTTC. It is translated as CASSRGGGPYEQYF.

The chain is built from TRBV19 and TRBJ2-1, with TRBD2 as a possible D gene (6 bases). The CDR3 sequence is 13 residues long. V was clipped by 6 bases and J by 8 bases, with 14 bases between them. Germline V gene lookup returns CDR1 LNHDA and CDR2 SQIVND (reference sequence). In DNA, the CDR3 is TGTGCCAGTAGGGGCGGGGCTAGTTATGAGCAGTTCTTC. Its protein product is CASRGGASYEQFF.

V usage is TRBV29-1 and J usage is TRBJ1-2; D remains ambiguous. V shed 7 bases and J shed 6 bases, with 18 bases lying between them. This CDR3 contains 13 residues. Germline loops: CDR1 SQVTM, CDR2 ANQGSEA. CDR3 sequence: CSDSAGFRNGYTF. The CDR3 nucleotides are TGCAGCGACTCGGCGGGTTTTCGGAATGGCTACACCTTC.

The chain's CDR3 is CASSEQTANYGYTF. The CDR3 DNA is TGTGCCAGCAGTGAACAGACAGCTAACTATGGCTACACCTTC. The chain employs TRBV2 and TRBJ1-2; TRBD1 is a possible D gene (5 bases). The V end was cut by 2 bases, the J end by 0 bases, with 7 bases between. The CDR3 sequence is 14 residues long. Germline V gives CDR1 SNHLY, CDR2 FYNNEI.

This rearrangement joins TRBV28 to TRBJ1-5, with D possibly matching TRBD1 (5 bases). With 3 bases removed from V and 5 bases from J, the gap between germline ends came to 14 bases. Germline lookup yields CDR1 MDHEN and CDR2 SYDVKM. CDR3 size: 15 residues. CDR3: CASSFGGGGYQPQHF. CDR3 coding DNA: TGTGCCAGCAGTTTCGGTGGGGGGGGATATCAGCCCCAGCATTTT.

This CDR3 is CSVYGTTDNEQFF. DNA of the CDR3: TGCAGCGTCTACGGGACTACAGACAATGAGCAGTTCTTC. V is TRBV29-1 and J is TRBJ2-1; TRBD2 matches 7 bases. CDR1 and CDR2 from the germline V gene are SQVTM and ANQGSEA. This CDR3 region has 13 residues. V was clipped by 6 bases and J by 5 bases; unmatched bases: 7.

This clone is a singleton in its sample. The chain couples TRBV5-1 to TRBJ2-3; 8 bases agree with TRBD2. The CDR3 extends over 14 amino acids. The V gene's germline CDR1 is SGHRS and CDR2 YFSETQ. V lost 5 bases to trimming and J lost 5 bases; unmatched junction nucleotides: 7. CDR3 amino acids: CASSASGGKDTQYF. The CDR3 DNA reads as TGCGCCAGCAGTGCCAGCGGGGGAAAAGATACGCAGTATTTT.

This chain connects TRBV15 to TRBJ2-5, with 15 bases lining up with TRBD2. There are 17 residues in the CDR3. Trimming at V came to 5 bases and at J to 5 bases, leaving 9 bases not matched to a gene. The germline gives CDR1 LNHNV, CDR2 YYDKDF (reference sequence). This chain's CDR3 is CATSQGTSGGFRETQYF. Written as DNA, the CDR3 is TGTGCCACCAGCCAAGGGACTAGCGGGGGGTTTAGGGAGACCCAGTACTTC.

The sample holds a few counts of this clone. The CDR3 loop is CASSRQGLYEQYF. The CDR3 bases are TGTGCCAGCAGCAGGCAGGGCTTGTACGAGCAGTACTTC. V and J are TRBV12-1 and TRBJ2-7; the DNA was not compared with TRBD1, the D call given in the table. TRBV12-1 is shown as a pseudogene. The CDR3 spans 13 residues.

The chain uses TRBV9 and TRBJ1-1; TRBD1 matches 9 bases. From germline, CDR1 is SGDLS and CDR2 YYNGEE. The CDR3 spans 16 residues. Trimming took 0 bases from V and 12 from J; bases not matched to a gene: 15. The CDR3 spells CASSVEWTGAAGGSFF. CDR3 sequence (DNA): TGTGCCAGCAGCGTAGAGTGGACAGGGGCCGCCGGGGGGTCTTTCTTT.

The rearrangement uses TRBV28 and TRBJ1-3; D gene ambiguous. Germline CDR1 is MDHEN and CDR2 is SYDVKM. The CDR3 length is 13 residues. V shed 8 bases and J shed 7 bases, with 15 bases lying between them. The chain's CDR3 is CASQVGGSNTIYF. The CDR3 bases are TGTGCCAGCCAGGTTGGAGGGTCTAACACCATATATTTT.

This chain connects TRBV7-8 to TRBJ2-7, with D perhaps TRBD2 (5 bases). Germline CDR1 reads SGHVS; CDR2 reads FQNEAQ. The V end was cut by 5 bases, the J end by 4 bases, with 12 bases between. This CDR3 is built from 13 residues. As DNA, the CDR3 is TGTGCCAGCAGCCACGCGAGGACTTACGAGCAGTACTTC. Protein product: CASSHARTYEQYF.

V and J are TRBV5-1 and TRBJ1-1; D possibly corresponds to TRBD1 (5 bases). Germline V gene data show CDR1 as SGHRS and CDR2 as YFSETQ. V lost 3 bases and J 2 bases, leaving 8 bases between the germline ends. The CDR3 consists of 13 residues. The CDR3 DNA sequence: TGCGCCAGCAGCTCCCAGGGTAACACTGAAGCTTTCTTT. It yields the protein CASSSQGNTEAFF.

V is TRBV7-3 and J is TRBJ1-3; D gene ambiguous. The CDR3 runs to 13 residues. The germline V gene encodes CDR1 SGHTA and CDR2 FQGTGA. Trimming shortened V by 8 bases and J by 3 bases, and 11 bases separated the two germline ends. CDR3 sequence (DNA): TGTGCCAGCTCTCGGGGAAGTGGAAACACCATATATTTT. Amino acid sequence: CASSRGSGNTIYF.

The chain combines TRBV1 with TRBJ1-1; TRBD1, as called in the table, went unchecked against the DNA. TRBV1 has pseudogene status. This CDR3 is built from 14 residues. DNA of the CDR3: TGCACCAGCAGCCGTAATACAGGGGGCACTGAAGCTTTCTTT. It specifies CTSSRNTGGTEAFF.

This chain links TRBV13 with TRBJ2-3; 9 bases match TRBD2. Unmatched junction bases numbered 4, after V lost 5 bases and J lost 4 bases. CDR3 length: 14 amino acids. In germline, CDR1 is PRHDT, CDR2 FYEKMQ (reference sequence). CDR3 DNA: TGTGCCAGCAGCGCGCGGGAGGGGGCAGATACGCAGTATTTT. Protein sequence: CASSAREGADTQYF.